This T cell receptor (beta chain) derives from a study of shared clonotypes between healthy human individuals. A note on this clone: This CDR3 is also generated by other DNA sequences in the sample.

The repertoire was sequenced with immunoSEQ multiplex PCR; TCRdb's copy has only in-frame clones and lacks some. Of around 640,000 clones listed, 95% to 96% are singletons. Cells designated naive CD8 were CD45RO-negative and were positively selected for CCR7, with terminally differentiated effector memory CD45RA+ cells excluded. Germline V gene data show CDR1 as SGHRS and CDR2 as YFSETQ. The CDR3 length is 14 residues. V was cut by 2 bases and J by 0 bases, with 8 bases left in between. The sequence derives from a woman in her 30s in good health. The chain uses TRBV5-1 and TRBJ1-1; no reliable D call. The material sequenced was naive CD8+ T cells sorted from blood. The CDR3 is CASSFDGLNTEAFF. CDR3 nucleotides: TGCGCCAGCAGCTTTGACGGGTTGAACACTGAAGCTTTCTTT.